The 7 T cell receptor beta chains below all came from one sample that was sequenced in a study of PD-1 blockade in classical Hodgkin lymphoma. Time point defined: cycle 4 day 1 (C4D1), after less than 7 weeks of nivolumab. Exposure to brentuximab vedotin varied, and each patient had relapsed following autologous stem cell transplantation. Using immunoSEQ multiplex PCR, the repertoire was profiled, and TCRdb retains in-frame clones only, with some absent. The sample contains 27,000 or so clones, 72% of which appear only once. Sequenced material: peripheral blood mononuclear cells (PBMCs), taken before the fourth cycle of nivolumab. Receptors were obtained from a human donor with classical Hodgkin lymphoma.

The chain joins TRBV28 to TRBJ2-1; possibly TRBD2 for D (5 bases). Germline values: CDR1 MDHEN, CDR2 SYDVKM. Trimming shortened V by 4 bases and J by 0 bases, and 13 bases separated the two germline ends. This CDR3 spans 16 amino acids. The CDR3 region has the DNA TGTGCCAGCAGTTCCCGGGGTTCCAGCTCCTACAATGAGCAGTTCTTC. It is translated as CASSSRGSSSYNEQFF. Full variable domain (outside the CDR3, taken from reference TRBV28 and TRBJ2-1): DVKVTQSSRYLVKRTGEKVFLECVQDMDHENMFWYRQDPGLGLRLIYFSYDVKMKEKGDIPEGYSVSREKKERFSLILESASTNQTSMYLCASSSRGSSSYNEQFFGPGTRLTVL.

This clone was seen a few times. The genes are TRBV27 and TRBJ1-5; no firm D call. Germline V gives CDR1 MNHEY, CDR2 SMNVEV (reference sequence). Trimming cost V 3 bases and J 3 bases, with 9 bases left between them. The CDR3 length is 14 residues. The CDR3 loop is CASSFGSSNQPQHF. The CDR3 coding sequence is TGTGCCAGCAGTTTTGGGAGTTCCAATCAGCCCCAGCATTTT.

The chain's CDR3 is CASRHAGTEAEKLFF. The CDR3 region has the DNA TGTGCCAGCAGACACGCCGGGACAGAAGCTGAAAAACTGTTTTTT. The V and J genes are TRBV27 and TRBJ1-4; 7 nucleotides agree with TRBD1. Germline lookup yields CDR1 MNHEY and CDR2 SMNVEV (reference sequence). J was trimmed by 7 bases and V by 6 bases; bases with no gene match: 11. The CDR3 loop spans 15 amino acids.

This clone is termed medium-sized (0.01 to 0.1%). V is TRBV7-9 and J is TRBJ2-5, with TRBD2 as a possible D gene (6 bases). CDR1 is SEHNR and CDR2 is FQNEAQ in the germline V gene (reference sequence). The ends were cut back, 3 bases at V and 4 bases at J, with 15 bases in the middle. This CDR3 contains 15 residues. The CDR3 DNA is TGTGCCAGCAGCTTTGGGGGGTTACAACTAGAGACCCAGTACTTC. It is translated as CASSFGGLQLETQYF.

This clone qualifies as medium-sized. In DNA form, the CDR3 reads TGTGCCACGGCCCGGGGAGACTACGAGCAGTACTTC. It is translated as CATARGDYEQYF. The chain links TRBV10-3 to TRBJ2-7; tentatively, D is TRBD2 (5 bases). Trimming shortened V by 10 bases and J by 3 bases, and 13 bases separated the two germline ends. Looked up from germline, CDR1 is ENHRY and CDR2 is SYGVKD. This CDR3 spans 12 amino acids.

The rearrangement uses TRBV18 and TRBJ2-7, with TRBD1 matching over 8 bases. This CDR3 has 14 residues. Germline assignment: CDR1 KGHSH and CDR2 LQKENI. V trimming: 3 bases; J trimming: 2 bases; junction bases outside the gene matches: 3. DNA for the CDR3: TGTGCCAGCTCACCGTCGACAGGGGCCTACGAGCAGTACTTC. It translates to CASSPSTGAYEQYF.

This chain uses TRBV5-1 with TRBJ1-4, with TRBD1 identical over 7 bases. The length of the CDR3 is 14 residues. Losses at the gene ends were 8 bases for V and 3 bases for J; bases not matched to a gene: 7. CDR1 is SGHRS, CDR2 YFSETQ, per germline. CDR3 in DNA: TGCGCCAGAAAAAGGGACAGACCTAATGAAAAACTGTTTTTT. Translation gives CARKRDRPNEKLFF.